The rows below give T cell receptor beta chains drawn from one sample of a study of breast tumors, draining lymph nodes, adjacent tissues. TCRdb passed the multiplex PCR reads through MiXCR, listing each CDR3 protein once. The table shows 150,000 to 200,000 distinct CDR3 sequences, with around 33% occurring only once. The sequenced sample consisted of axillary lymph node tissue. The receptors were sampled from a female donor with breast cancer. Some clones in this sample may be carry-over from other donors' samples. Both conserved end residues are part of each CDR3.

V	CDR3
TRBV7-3	CASSPGGAGGQDTQYF
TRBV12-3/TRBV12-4	CASSLSPGGETQYF
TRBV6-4	CASSDEGAGTGELFF
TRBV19	CASSLGDGYNQPQHF
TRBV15	CATSRGGATGYGYTF
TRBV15	CATSRARTGNSYEQYF
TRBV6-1	CASSEVAPLHF
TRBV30	CAWHRGLRGNEQFF
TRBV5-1	CASSFTSGSGDTQYF
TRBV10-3	CAISRGQGREPEAFF
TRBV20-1	CSARSGTSGSKDEQYF
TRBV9	CASSVEGRLQETQYF
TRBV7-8	CASSLARGHQETQYF
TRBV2	CASSARHSGRVYEQYF
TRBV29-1	CSVEDPGVGNTF
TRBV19	CASSPVWEVGAFF
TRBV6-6	CASSQDRGSDTQYF
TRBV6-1	CASSEALRGGYNEQFF
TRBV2	CASSSGWGDGYTF
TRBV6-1	CASSEPRGRYNEQFF
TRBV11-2	CASSPGGIDTQYF
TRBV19	CASSMPRRGAGELFF
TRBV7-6	CASTWGGTGELFF
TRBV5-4	CASSLDGGRPLHF